Each of the 4 T cell receptor beta chains below was sequenced from the same sample in a study of STAT3 mutations in large granular lymphocyte leukemia. General study findings and limits: Every T-LGLL patient had at least one immunodominant TCRbeta clonotype.

Which antigens these TCRs recognize remains unknown. TCRdb's table, derived via immunoSEQ multiplex PCR, lists solely in-frame clones and lacks some. The table records some 4,000 clones, less than 70% of them present only once. Source material: peripheral blood mononuclear cells. These receptors were taken from a man in his sixties with T-cell large granular lymphocyte leukemia. Some clones in this sample may be carry-over from other donors' samples.

The rearrangement links TRBV7-9 to TRBJ2-1, with D unresolved. Trimming shortened V by 5 bases and J by 0 bases, and 11 bases separated the two germline ends. Germline assignment: CDR1 SEHNR and CDR2 FQNEAQ (reference sequence). This CDR3 is built from 15 residues. The CDR3 nucleotides read TGTGCCAGCAGCCAAGACCTACTCTCCTACAATGAGCAGTTCTTC. Residues: CASSQDLLSYNEQFF.

The V and J genes are TRBV5-5 and TRBJ1-2, with D hard to call. The CDR3 is 13 amino acids. CDR1 is SGHKS, CDR2 YYEKEE, per germline (reference sequence). Trimming shortened V by 4 bases and J by 2 bases, and 9 bases separated the two germline ends. The CDR3 DNA reads TGTGCCAGCAGCCATACAGAGAACTATGGCTACACCTTC. Its protein product is CASSHTENYGYTF.

The chain carries TRBV30 and TRBJ1-1; D gene uncertain. The CDR3 consists of 11 residues. Germline CDR1 reads GTSNPN; CDR2 reads SVGIG (reference sequence). V dropped 3 bases and J dropped 5 bases, with 7 bases sitting between them. The CDR3 protein is CAWRTATEAFF. CDR3 in DNA: TGTGCCTGGAGGACGGCGACTGAAGCTTTCTTT.

This clone was found once. The chain has TRBV30 and TRBJ2-3, with D possibly being TRBD2 (5 bases). This CDR3 region has 10 residues. The germline V gene encodes CDR1 GTSNPN and CDR2 SVGIG (reference sequence). The V end was cut by 4 bases, the J end by 6 bases, with 5 bases between. The CDR3 sequence: CAWTGDTQYF. CDR3 sequence (DNA): TGTGCCTGGACGGGGGATACGCAGTATTTT.